This T cell receptor beta chain was observed in a study of control samples from healthy donors and cancer patients. The sample holds a few counts of this clone. The trim removed 7 bases at V and 2 bases at J, leaving 3 bases unmatched. Germline CDR1 SNHLY, CDR2 FYNNEI. The CDR3 loop spans 13 amino acids. TCRdb's table, derived via immunoSEQ multiplex PCR, lists solely in-frame clones and lacks some. The sample lists 250,000 to 300,000 clones; around 80% were seen once. This clonotype was obtained from an older woman with lung cancer. V usage is TRBV2 and J usage is TRBJ1-2; 8 nucleotides agree with TRBD1. Sequencing input: PBMCs. The CDR3 here is CASNRQGNYGYTF. Here the CDR3 DNA reads TGTGCCAGCAATAGACAGGGGAACTATGGCTACACCTTC.